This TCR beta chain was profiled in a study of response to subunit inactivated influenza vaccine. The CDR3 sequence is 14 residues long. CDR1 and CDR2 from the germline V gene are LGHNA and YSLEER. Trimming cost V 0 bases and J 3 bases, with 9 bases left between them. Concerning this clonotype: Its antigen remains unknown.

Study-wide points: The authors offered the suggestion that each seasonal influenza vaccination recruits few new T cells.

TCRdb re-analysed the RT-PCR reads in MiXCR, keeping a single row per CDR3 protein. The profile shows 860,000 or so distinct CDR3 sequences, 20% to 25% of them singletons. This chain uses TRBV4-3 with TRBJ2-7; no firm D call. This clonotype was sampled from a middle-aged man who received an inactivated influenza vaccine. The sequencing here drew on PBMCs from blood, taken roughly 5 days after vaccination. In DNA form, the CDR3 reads TGCGCCAGCAGCCAAGAGTCTGAGAACTACGAGCAGTACTTC. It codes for CASSQESENYEQYF.